These T cell receptor beta chains were read from a single sample in a study of shared clonotypes between healthy human individuals. Data came from immunoSEQ multiplex PCR; TCRdb stores just in-frame clones and leaves some out. In the table there are a few million clones, approximately 90% of which are singletons. The sample comprised naive CD4+ T cells from PBMCs. Receptors originate from a man between 18 and 35 years old in good health. Some clones in this sample may be carry-over from other donors' samples. CDR3s include the opening cysteine and the closing phenylalanine or tryptophan. Each record gives: J gene, D gene, V gene, clone size, CDR3 protein, CDR3 DNA. A D gene is named only where the DNA matches it firmly. Only some rows state a clone size, as once, few, many or a class for expanded clones.

J gene: TRBJ2-7
D gene: TRBD1
V gene: TRBV28
clone size: .
CDR3 protein: CASSFDRGLSYEQYF
CDR3 DNA: TGTGCCAGCAGTTTCGACAGGGGGCTCTCCTACGAGCAGTACTTC

J gene: TRBJ2-3
D gene: .
V gene: TRBV6-4
clone size: .
CDR3 protein: CASSDSGGTDTQYF
CDR3 DNA: TGTGCCAGCAGTGACTCAGGAGGGACGGATACGCAGTATTTT

J gene: TRBJ2-5
D gene: .
V gene: TRBV6-4
clone size: .
CDR3 protein: CASRGQVGGETQYF
CDR3 DNA: TGTGCCAGCAGGGGACAGGTGGGGGGGGAGACCCAGTACTTC

J gene: TRBJ2-2
D gene: .
V gene: TRBV6-5
clone size: .
CDR3 protein: CASKGSAGRAGELFF
CDR3 DNA: TGTGCCAGCAAGGGGTCGGCAGGGCGGGCCGGGGAGCTGTTTTTT

J gene: TRBJ2-2
D gene: .
V gene: TRBV7-3
clone size: once
CDR3 protein: CASSLSREAGELFF
CDR3 DNA: TGTGCCAGCAGCTTATCTAGGGAGGCCGGGGAGCTGTTTTTT

J gene: TRBJ2-1
D gene: TRBD1
V gene: TRBV5-1
clone size: .
CDR3 protein: CASSSGQGTHNEQFF
CDR3 DNA: TGCGCCAGCAGCTCAGGACAGGGGACCCACAATGAGCAGTTCTTC

J gene: TRBJ2-5
D gene: TRBD1
V gene: TRBV6-1
clone size: .
CDR3 protein: CASRKQGVQETQYF
CDR3 DNA: TGTGCCAGCAGAAAACAGGGGGTCCAAGAGACCCAGTACTTC

J gene: TRBJ1-2
D gene: .
V gene: TRBV5-1
clone size: .
CDR3 protein: CASSLGGEGYGYTF
CDR3 DNA: TGCGCCAGCAGCTTAGGAGGAGAGGGCTATGGCTACACCTTC

J gene: TRBJ2-7
D gene: .
V gene: TRBV2
clone size: .
CDR3 protein: CASSEEAAEQYF
CDR3 DNA: TGTGCCAGCAGTGAGGAGGCGGCCGAGCAGTACTTC

J gene: TRBJ2-5
D gene: .
V gene: TRBV5-6
clone size: .
CDR3 protein: CASSLNRGEISETQYF
CDR3 DNA: TGTGCCAGCAGCTTGAACCGGGGCGAAATTTCGGAGACCCAGTACTTC

J gene: TRBJ2-5
D gene: .
V gene: TRBV5-1
clone size: .
CDR3 protein: CASSLASGPPETQYF
CDR3 DNA: TGCGCCAGCAGCCTCGCCTCGGGACCTCCGGAGACCCAGTACTTC

J gene: TRBJ1-1
D gene: TRBD1
V gene: TRBV11-1
clone size: .
CDR3 protein: CASSPRTGNTEAFF
CDR3 DNA: TGTGCCAGCAGCCCTCGGACAGGGAACACTGAAGCTTTCTTT

J gene: TRBJ1-2
D gene: .
V gene: TRBV10-3
clone size: .
CDR3 protein: CAISESGRGPVRYGYTF
CDR3 DNA: TGTGCCATCAGTGAGTCTGGGAGGGGCCCCGTGAGGTATGGCTACACCTTC

J gene: TRBJ2-7
D gene: .
V gene: TRBV5-1
clone size: .
CDR3 protein: CASSLLTAGSSYEQYF
CDR3 DNA: TGCGCCAGCAGCTTGCTCACGGCAGGGAGCTCCTACGAGCAGTACTTC

J gene: TRBJ2-3
D gene: TRBD2
V gene: TRBV13
clone size: .
CDR3 protein: CASSFVSGRRDTQYF
CDR3 DNA: TGTGCCAGCAGCTTCGTTAGCGGGAGGAGGGATACGCAGTATTTT

J gene: TRBJ2-7
D gene: .
V gene: TRBV27
clone size: .
CDR3 protein: CASSLKGVAYEQYF
CDR3 DNA: TGTGCCAGCAGTTTGAAGGGGGTGGCCTACGAGCAGTACTTC

J gene: TRBJ1-1
D gene: TRBD1
V gene: TRBV7-3
clone size: .
CDR3 protein: CASSLGTGGVIGTEAFF
CDR3 DNA: TGTGCCAGCAGCTTAGGGACAGGGGGCGTAATAGGCACTGAAGCTTTCTTT